This T cell receptor (beta chain) was sequenced during a study of T cell repertoires in cytomegalovirus infection. General study results and limits: Identification of carriers of CMV plus the relevant HLA was achieved through cumulative public TCR beta family frequency.

This clonotype came up once. Antigen unknown. TCRdb independently ran MiXCR on the reads; one entry per CDR3 protein. Of hundreds of thousands of distinct CDR3 sequences in the sample, roughly 30% are singletons; the top ten hold over 12%. The sample consisted of cultured CD8+ T cells from PBMCs, taken from culture after CMV antigen stimulation. This sequence was found in a human donor in good health (CMV status not recorded). Some clones in this sample may be carry-over from other donors' samples.

The CDR3 bases are TGTGCCAGCAGCTTGCTTAGCGGGGGGGAGTACCAAGAGACCCAGTACTTC. Protein product: CASSLLSGGEYQETQYF. The chain uses TRBV5-6 and TRBJ2-5; 11 nucleotides align to TRBD2. V lost 1 base and J lost 0; bases outside the gene matches: 5. CDR1 SGHDT and CDR2 YYEEEE come from the germline V gene. The CDR3 loop spans 17 amino acids.